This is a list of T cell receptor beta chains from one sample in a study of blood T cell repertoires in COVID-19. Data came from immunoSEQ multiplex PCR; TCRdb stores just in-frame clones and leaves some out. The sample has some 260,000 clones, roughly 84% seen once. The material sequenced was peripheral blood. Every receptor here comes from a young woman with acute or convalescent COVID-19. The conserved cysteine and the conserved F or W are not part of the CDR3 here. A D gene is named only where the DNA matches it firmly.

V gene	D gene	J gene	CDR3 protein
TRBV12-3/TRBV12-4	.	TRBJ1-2	ASHVGGGYGYT
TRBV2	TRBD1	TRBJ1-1	ASRETGKNTEAF
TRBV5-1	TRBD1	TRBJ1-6	ASSLAPGQGASSYNSPLH
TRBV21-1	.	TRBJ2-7	ASSLAGGPGEQY
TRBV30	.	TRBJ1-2	AWSVTDYGYT
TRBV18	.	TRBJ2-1	ASSFDSYNEQF
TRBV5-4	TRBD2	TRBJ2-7	ASSLGEGLGEQY
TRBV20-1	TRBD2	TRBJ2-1	SASFSGIPNEQF
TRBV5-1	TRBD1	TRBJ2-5	ASSVLPRDSDQETQY
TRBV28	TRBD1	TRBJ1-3	ASSPGGTGVSGNTIY
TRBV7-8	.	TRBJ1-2	ASSLWGWTDYGYT